A selection of T cell receptor beta chains follows, all from one sample in a study of long-term antiretroviral therapy in people with HIV. Measured with immunoSEQ multiplex PCR; TCRdb has only the in-frame clones, and not every one. The table includes over 30,000 clones, 86% detected once. The specimen was unsorted PBMCs, collected 1.2 years after starting antiretroviral therapy. Source of these receptors: a woman aged 45-65 years with HIV. Both conserved end residues are part of each CDR3. D genes are given only for firm matches. The size of a clone is reported for some rows only, either as once, few or many, or as a class for expanded clones.

-,TRBD1,TRBJ1-5,TRBV4-2,TGTGCCAGCAGCCAAGGGACAGGGCTCCTCGATCAGCCCCAGCATTTT,CASSQGTGLLDQPQHF
-,TRBD1,TRBJ2-5,TRBV7-9,TGTGCCAGCAGCCCCGGGACAGGGGGGGAGACCCAGTACTTC,CASSPGTGGETQYF
-,-,TRBJ1-4,TRBV27,TGTGCCAGCAGACCCCCCGAGTTAGGGGATAGGACTAATGAAAAACTGTTTTTT,CASRPPELGDRTNEKLFF
-,-,TRBJ2-3,TRBV20-1,TGCAGTGCAGACACCCCAGATACGCAGTATTTT,CSADTPDTQYF
-,TRBD1,TRBJ2-7,TRBV7-2,TGTGCCAGCAGTTCCTCGGGACAGGGCTCCTACGAGCAGTACTTC,CASSSSGQGSYEQYF
once,TRBD2,TRBJ2-1,TRBV4-3,TGCGCCAGCAGCCAATCCCTGGCGGGGGGGCTCAATGAGCAGTTCTTC,CASSQSLAGGLNEQFF
few,TRBD1,TRBJ1-2,TRBV29-1,TGCAGCGGCCGCAGGGGGCAGGACTATGGCTACACCTTC,CSGRRGQDYGYTF
-,-,TRBJ1-6,TRBV7-2,TGTGCCAGCAGCTTAGTTGTGAATAATTCACCCCTCCACTTT,CASSLVVNNSPLHF
-,TRBD1,TRBJ1-4,TRBV30,TGTGCCTGGAGTTCTCGGACAGGTTTAAATGAAAAACTGTTTTTT,CAWSSRTGLNEKLFF
-,TRBD2,TRBJ2-4,TRBV11-2,TGTGCCAGCAGCCCAGGGTCGAGCGGGGTATGGGACATTCAGTACTTC,CASSPGSSGVWDIQYF
-,-,TRBJ2-7,TRBV27,TGTGCCAGCACAAGGACTCCTGGCTACGAGCAGTACTTC,CASTRTPGYEQYF
-,-,TRBJ2-2,TRBV19,TGTGCCAGTAGTACCAACACCGGGGAGCTGTTTTTT,CASSTNTGELFF
-,-,TRBJ1-2,TRBV19,TGTGCCAGTAGGACTGAACAGGGTGCCTCTTATGGCTACACCTTC,CASRTEQGASYGYTF
few,-,TRBJ2-2,TRBV10-2,TGCGCCAGCAGACAGGGAGGGACCGGGGAGCTGTTTTTT,CASRQGGTGELFF
once,-,TRBJ1-1,TRBV18,TGTGCCAGCTCACCACGGTCGGAGAACACTGAAGCTTTCTTT,CASSPRSENTEAFF
-,TRBD2,TRBJ2-3,TRBV30,TGTGCCTGGAGCGGGACTAGCGGGGGGGCCACAGATACGCAGTATTTT,CAWSGTSGGATDTQYF
-,-,TRBJ2-7,TRBV11-3,TGTGCCAGCAGATCACGACTCGGACAGTTCGATATCTCCTACGAGCAGTACTTC,CASRSRLGQFDISYEQYF
few,-,TRBJ1-1,TRBV7-9,TGTGCCAGCAGCTATCTTAGCGGCAGCTTTGGGACTGAAGCTTTCTTT,CASSYLSGSFGTEAFF
-,TRBD1,TRBJ1-2,TRBV11-2,TGTGCCAGCAGCTTGGGACAGGGGGCTGGTGGCTACACCTTC,CASSLGQGAGGYTF
few,-,TRBJ1-2,TRBV27,TGTGCCAGCAGTTTATCCTCCCCGTTCGGGGCTAATGGCTACACCTTC,CASSLSSPFGANGYTF
once,TRBD1,TRBJ2-7,TRBV5-1,TGCGCCAGCAGCGGAACCGGGACAGGGTTCTCCTACGAGCAGTACTTC,CASSGTGTGFSYEQYF
-,-,TRBJ1-5,TRBV9,TGTGCCAGCAGCGGTCCGGACTCTCTTAACCAGCCCCAGCATTTT,CASSGPDSLNQPQHF